Below, one TCR beta chain is given with its context. CDR1 is SGHTA, CDR2 FQGTGA, per germline. Trimming removed 4 bases from V and 7 bases from J, with 11 bases in between. The CDR3 is 13 residues long. In the study's own analysis: It was from reference gene primer amplification that nucleated cell counts were estimated. The repertoire was sequenced with immunoSEQ multiplex PCR; TCRdb's copy has only in-frame clones and lacks some. That table gives V, J and clone size, and the DNA gave D and trimming. This table has hundreds of thousands of clones, over 70% appearing once. This sample is drawn from a study of blood T cell repertoires in COVID-19. Study at large: Sample material is recorded as cDNA or gDNA derived from T cells, B-cell-depleted T cells, or PBMCs.

Material: peripheral blood. The chain combines TRBV7-3 with TRBJ2-1, with TRBD1 as a possible D gene (5 bases). The TCR was taken from a human donor in a cohort sampled during active COVID-19. The CDR3 coding sequence is TGTGCCAGCAGCTCATCAGGGTTTAATGAGCAGTTCTTC. It encodes CASSSSGFNEQFF.